This section outlines one TCR beta chain sequence together with its context. This sample was taken from a study of blood T cell repertoires in COVID-19. Profiled with immunoSEQ multiplex PCR; TCRdb holds only in-frame clones, not every one. The repertoire holds a few hundred thousand clones, with 80% as singletons. Per the germline V gene, CDR1 is SGHTA and CDR2 is FQGTGA. Trimming at V came to 1 base and at J to 3 bases, leaving 6 bases not matched to a gene. This CDR3 is built from 15 residues. This clonotype originated in a woman aged 40 to 50 with acute COVID-19. The chain is built from TRBV7-3 and TRBJ2-7, with 7 bases matching TRBD1. The sequencing input was PBMCs or T cells enriched from blood (not recorded which). The CDR3 loop reads CASSLRPGQYYEQYF. The CDR3 DNA reads TGTGCCAGCAGCTTAAGACCGGGACAGTACTACGAGCAGTACTTC.